What follows are 27 T cell receptor beta chains derived from one specimen sequenced in a study of T cell clones after liver transplantation. Produced via immunoSEQ multiplex PCR; TCRdb's table is partial and in-frame only. The repertoire has 20,000 to 25,000 clones, around three quarters of them found once; the top ten carry around 3%. The sequencing used CD4+ T cells from blood, collected before liver transplant. The source is a human donor who received a liver transplant.

The sample holds one count of this clone. The chain couples TRBV18 to TRBJ1-5; no clear D gene. The CDR3 runs to 12 residues. Looked up from germline, CDR1 is KGHSH and CDR2 is LQKENI. Trimming removed 2 bases from V and 4 bases from J, with 3 bases in between. The CDR3 sequence is CASSPKNQPQHF. CDR3 nucleotides: TGTGCCAGCTCACCAAAGAATCAGCCCCAGCATTTT.

The chain recombines TRBV7-2 with TRBJ1-1; D gene unclear. The CDR3 covers 14 residues. V was pared by 6 bases and J by 8 bases, with 19 bases between. Germline CDR1 reads SGHTA; CDR2 reads FQGNSA. The CDR3 nucleotides are TGTGCCAGCAGTTCTGCATCCTCTTGGACCGAAGCTTTCTTT. It is translated as CASSSASSWTEAFF. Full variable domain (outside the CDR3, taken from reference TRBV7-2 and TRBJ1-1): GAGVSQSPSNKVTEKGKDVELRCDPISGHTALYWYRQSLGQGLEFLIYFQGNSAPDKSGLPSDRFSAERTGGSVSTLTIQRTQQEDSAVYLCASSSASSWTEAFFGQGTRLTVV.

This chain connects TRBV4-2 to TRBJ1-1; 10 positions match TRBD1. Losses at the gene ends were 1 base for V and 1 base for J; bases not matched to a gene: 0. This CDR3 is 15 amino acids long. CDR1 LGHNA and CDR2 YNFKEQ come from the germline V gene. CDR3 region: CASSQGTGGNTEAFF. As DNA, the CDR3 is TGTGCCAGCAGCCAAGGGACAGGGGGGAACACTGAAGCTTTCTTT.

V gene TRBV30 combines with J gene TRBJ1-2; 8 nucleotides line up with TRBD1. The CDR3 contains 13 residues. CDR1 GTSNPN and CDR2 SVGIG come from the germline V gene (reference sequence). The V and J ends lost 3 bases and 0 bases, in that order; junction bases with no gene match: 0. CDR3 loop: CAWRDRANYGYTF. The DNA of the CDR3 is TGTGCCTGGAGGGACAGGGCTAACTATGGCTACACCTTC.

The rearrangement links TRBV5-4 to TRBJ2-6; D may be TRBD1 or TRBD2 (6 bases each). The CDR3 is 18 residues long. Per germline, CDR1 SGHNT and CDR2 YYREEE (reference sequence). Trimming removed 5 bases from V and 0 bases from J, with 18 bases in between. CDR3 loop: CASREGGIHFSGANVLTF. CDR3 in DNA: TGTGCCAGCAGGGAAGGGGGGATCCATTTCTCTGGGGCCAACGTCCTGACTTTC.

This clone was counted a few times. The V gene is TRBV5-6, the J gene TRBJ2-5; no definite D call. There are 12 residues in the CDR3. The V end lost 0 bases, the J end lost 3 bases, and 3 bases lay between the germline ends. Germline loops: CDR1 SGHDT, CDR2 YYEEEE. The CDR3 protein is CASSLGEETQYF. DNA for the CDR3: TGTGCCAGCAGCTTGGGTGAAGAGACCCAGTACTTC.

The V call is TRBV7-6, the J call TRBJ2-1; D remains unclear. V was pared by 0 bases and J by 5 bases, with 8 bases between. The germline V gene encodes CDR1 SGHVS and CDR2 FNYEAQ. The length of the CDR3 is 14 residues. DNA of the CDR3: TGTGCCAGCAGCTTAGCGGGCAAACACAATGAGCAGTTCTTC. It translates to CASSLAGKHNEQFF.

V gene TRBV6-1 combines with J gene TRBJ2-1; D is uncertain. V was shortened by 10 bases and J by 3 bases, with 13 bases between the two germline ends. Germline-derived CDR1 and CDR2 are MNHNS and SASEGT. This CDR3 contains 13 residues. The DNA for the CDR3 is TGTGCCACCACCCCTAACATCTACAATGAGCAGTTCTTC. Encoded protein: CATTPNIYNEQFF.

V is TRBV27 and J is TRBJ1-6, with D tentatively TRBD1 (5 bases). V lost 3 bases and J lost 9, with 21 bases in between. Germline V gene data show CDR1 as MNHEY and CDR2 as SMNVEV (reference sequence). This CDR3 contains 17 residues. The CDR3 sequence is CASSFMSLRGGASPLHF. CDR3 DNA sequence: TGTGCCAGCAGTTTTATGTCCTTAAGGGGCGGGGCTTCACCCCTCCACTTT.

The CDR3 reads CASSYEGRTVGELFF. CDR3 DNA: TGTGCCAGCAGCTACGAGGGGCGAACGGTCGGGGAGCTGTTTTTT. The chain employs TRBV5-5 and TRBJ2-2, with D perhaps matching TRBD1 or TRBD2 (5 bases each). CDR3 length: 15 residues. CDR1 and CDR2 from the germline V gene are SGHKS and YYEKEE (reference sequence). Trimming shortened V by 3 bases and J by 7 bases, and 16 bases separated the two germline ends. Full variable domain (outside the CDR3, taken from reference TRBV5-5 and TRBJ2-2): DAGVTQSPTHLIKTRGQQVTLRCSPISGHKSVSWYQQVLGQGPQFIFQYYEKEERGRGNFPDRFSARQFPNYSSELNVNALLLGDSALYLCASSYEGRTVGELFFGEGSRLTVL.

This rearrangement joins TRBV7-2 to TRBJ2-2; D is unresolved. Trimming shortened V by 2 bases and J by 2 bases, and 9 bases separated the two germline ends. The germline CDR1 and CDR2 sequences are SGHTA and FQGNSA. The CDR3 sequence is 15 residues long. The CDR3 sequence is CASSLSGSNTGELFF. As DNA, the CDR3 is TGTGCCAGCAGCTTATCGGGCAGCAACACCGGGGAGCTGTTTTTT.

This clone was seen only once. The J gene is TRBJ1-3, the V gene TRBV2, with D possibly TRBD1 on 5 matching bases. V gave up 6 bases and J gave up 0 bases, with 15 bases separating them. CDR1 and CDR2 from the germline V gene are SNHLY and FYNNEI. This CDR3 region has 16 residues. CDR3: CASRGTGKSSGNTIYF. Here the CDR3 DNA reads TGTGCCAGCAGGGGGACGGGAAAGAGCTCTGGAAACACCATATATTTT.

The chain joins TRBV7-6 to TRBJ1-6; the D is unclear. The V end lost 2 bases, the J end lost 11 bases, and 10 bases lay between the germline ends. CDR3 length: 13 amino acids. Germline-derived CDR1 and CDR2 are SGHVS and FNYEAQ. Written as DNA, the CDR3 is TGTGCCAGCAGCTTAATTTTGGGTCCACCCCTCCACTTT. Its protein product is CASSLILGPPLHF.

This clone was recorded only once. This chain joins TRBV14 and TRBJ2-3; TRBD2 matches 7 bases. The length of the CDR3 is 16 residues. Trimming cost V 1 base and J 1 base; bases outside gene matches: 5. Germline V gives CDR1 SGHDN, CDR2 FVKESK. The CDR3 nucleotides are TGTGCCAGCAGCCAAGCCCGCGGGAGAGGCACAGATACGCAGTATTTT. Protein: CASSQARGRGTDTQYF.

The rearrangement links TRBV4-3 to TRBJ2-3; 8 positions agree with TRBD2. CDR3 length: 16 residues. V lost 0 bases, J lost 2 bases, and 4 bases stayed unmatched. Germline V gene sequence: CDR1 LGHNA, CDR2 YSLEER. CDR3 region: CASSQDPGLATDTQYF. CDR3 bases: TGCGCCAGCAGCCAAGACCCCGGACTAGCCACAGATACGCAGTATTTT.

The chain carries TRBV6-5 and TRBJ1-1; 7 bases are a match to TRBD1. The CDR3 extends over 14 amino acids. The germline V gene has CDR1 MNHEY and CDR2 SVGAGI. Losses at the gene ends were 4 bases for V and 7 bases for J; bases not matched to a gene: 9. CDR3 nucleotide sequence: TGTGCCAGCAGTTTGACCGGGACAGCCATTGAAGCTTTCTTT. The encoded protein is CASSLTGTAIEAFF.

This clone appeared once. V usage is TRBV7-8 and J usage is TRBJ1-1, with 7 nucleotides matching TRBD1. Germline V CDR1 and CDR2: SGHVS, FQNEAQ. After removal of 7 bases from V and 2 bases from J, the junction contained 7 bases not matched to a gene. The CDR3 covers 14 residues. The DNA for the CDR3 is TGTGCCAGCACCATAACAGGGGAAAACACTGAAGCTTTCTTT. It is translated as CASTITGENTEAFF.

J is TRBJ2-7 and V is TRBV7-2, with D possibly TRBD1 on 6 matching bases. V was pared by 2 bases and J by 5 bases, with 13 bases between. The CDR3 has 14 residues. The germline CDR1 and CDR2 sequences are SGHTA and FQGNSA. The CDR3 is CASSLSQGRNEQYF. In DNA, the CDR3 is TGTGCCAGCAGCTTATCACAGGGTAGGAACGAGCAGTACTTC. Full variable domain (rest looked up from reference TRBV7-2 and TRBJ2-7): GAGVSQSPSNKVTEKGKDVELRCDPISGHTALYWYRQSLGQGLEFLIYFQGNSAPDKSGLPSDRFSAERTGGSVSTLTIQRTQQEDSAVYLCASSLSQGRNEQYFGPGTRLTVT.

V usage is TRBV6-5 and J usage is TRBJ2-7, with 10 bases matching TRBD1. J gave up 4 bases and V 4 bases, and 4 bases lay outside the gene matches. Germline V CDR1 and CDR2: MNHEY, SVGAGI. CDR3 length equals 14 residues. DNA for the CDR3: TGTGCCAGCAGTTCTAGGACAGGGGGTTACGAGCAGTACTTC. It encodes CASSSRTGGYEQYF.

This clone is medium-sized in the sample. CDR3 DNA sequence: TGTGCCAGCAGCTTAGACGCCAGGGTTTACGAGCAGTACGTC. This sequence encodes CASSLDARVYEQYV. This chain joins TRBV7-9 and TRBJ2-7; possibly TRBD1 for D (5 bases). The CDR3 covers 14 residues. Trimming took 1 base from V and 4 from J, leaving 11 bases between them. The germline gives CDR1 SEHNR, CDR2 FQNEAQ (reference sequence).

J is TRBJ1-5 and V is TRBV19, with D possibly matching TRBD1 (5 bases). V dropped 2 bases and J dropped 3 bases, with 11 bases sitting between them. Germline-derived CDR1 and CDR2 are LNHDA and SQIVND (reference sequence). This CDR3 is 15 amino acids long. DNA for the CDR3: TGTGCCAGTAGTATACAAGGGGAGCTCAATCAGCCCCAGCATTTT. Translated, it gives CASSIQGELNQPQHF.

V and J are TRBV19 and TRBJ1-5; D perhaps matches TRBD1 (5 bases). There are 14 residues in the CDR3. Germline assignment: CDR1 LNHDA and CDR2 SQIVND (reference sequence). V dropped 1 base and J dropped 3 bases, with 7 bases sitting between them. The CDR3 DNA sequence: TGTGCCAGTAGTATAGCAGGGTACAATCAGCCCCAGCATTTT. This codes for CASSIAGYNQPQHF. The complete variable domain, with remaining parts taken from reference TRBV19 and TRBJ1-5, reads DGGITQSPKYLFRKEGQNVTLSCEQNLNHDAMYWYRQDPGQGLRLIYYSQIVNDFQKGDIAEGYSVSREKKESFPLTVTSAQKNPTAFYLCASSIAGYNQPQHFGDGTRLSIL.

The V and J genes are TRBV19 and TRBJ1-2; D is unresolved. Looked up from germline, CDR1 is LNHDA and CDR2 is SQIVND (reference sequence). The CDR3 contains 14 residues. Trimming removed 3 bases at V and 3 bases at J, with 11 bases between. In DNA, the CDR3 is TGTGCCAGTAGTATTCCGGGGAGCCACTATGGCTACACCTTC. Translated, it gives CASSIPGSHYGYTF.

This chain uses TRBV5-1 with TRBJ2-3; 7 nucleotides align to TRBD2. V trimming: 5 bases; J trimming: 0 bases; junction bases outside the gene matches: 6. Germline lookup yields CDR1 SGHRS and CDR2 YFSETQ. This CDR3 is 15 amino acids long. The CDR3 DNA reads TGCGCCAGCAGGCTGGGACTATCTAGCACAGATACGCAGTATTTT. It is translated as CASRLGLSSTDTQYF.

This chain uses TRBV27 with TRBJ1-6, with D possibly being TRBD1 (5 bases). The V gene lost 3 bases and the J gene lost 7 bases, with 16 bases spanning the gap. CDR3 length: 16 residues. Germline lookup yields CDR1 MNHEY and CDR2 SMNVEV (reference sequence). CDR3 sequence reads: CASSFSTLGANSPLHF. In nucleotides, the CDR3 is TGTGCCAGCAGTTTCTCGACCCTTGGGGCGAATTCACCCCTCCACTTT.

This clone was counted only a few times. The CDR3 loop is CASSVRMEETQYF. CDR3 bases: TGTGCCAGCAGCGTTAGAATGGAAGAGACCCAGTACTTC. The rearrangement uses TRBV9 and TRBJ2-5; D is unresolved. The CDR3 has 13 residues. V was trimmed by 2 bases and J by 3 bases, leaving 8 bases between them. Germline CDR1 reads SGDLS; CDR2 reads YYNGEE.

The J gene is TRBJ2-3, the V gene TRBV5-1; TRBD1 aligns across 8 bases. J was trimmed by 1 base and V by 4 bases; bases with no gene match: 2. The CDR3 is 14 amino acids. Looked up from germline, CDR1 is SGHRS and CDR2 is YFSETQ. In DNA, the CDR3 is TGCGCCAGCAGCGTGGACAGGGGCACAGATACGCAGTATTTT. As protein: CASSVDRGTDTQYF. Filled out from reference TRBV5-1 and TRBJ2-3, the complete variable domain reads KAGVTQTPRYLIKTRGQQVTLSCSPISGHRSVSWYQQTPGQGLQFLFEYFSETQRNKGNFPGRFSGRQFSNSRSEMNVSTLELGDSALYLCASSVDRGTDTQYFGPGTRLTVL.